This record covers a single TCR beta chain. The target antigen is unknown. Germline V gene sequence: CDR1 SGHTA, CDR2 FQGTGA. The CDR3 is made up of 15 amino acids. Between the trimmed V and J ends, which lost 5 bases and 0 bases, there was a span of 10 bases. The data derive from a study of T cells after yellow fever vaccination. For the study at large: Fractions of low cell number were prepared using SMART-Seq v4 Ultra Low Input. Study observations and caveats: A small proportion of clonotypes was detected in both the CD4 and CD8 compartments. Peak timing came faster in the weaker secondary response, day 5 versus 15.

MiXCR, applied by TCRdb to the 5' RACE reads, yields one record per CDR3 protein. The repertoire includes hundreds of thousands of distinct CDR3 sequences, 8.7% of them detected once, and more than 15% sits in the top ten. This sequence joins TRBV7-3 and TRBJ2-2; no clear D. The clonotype originates from a man aged 18 to 30 who received the YFV17D yellow fever vaccine. Material: PBMCs, obtained on the day of the first yellow fever vaccination. CDR3: CASSVSGSNTGELFF. Here the CDR3 DNA reads TGTGCCAGCAGCGTATCCGGGTCGAACACCGGGGAGCTGTTTTTT.